These 21 T cell receptor beta chains originate from one sample sequenced in a study of blood T cells in healthy people across ages. Primed by a sample-barcoded 5' primer and a J-beta primer mix, a second PCR proceeded for about 6 to 11 cycles. TCRdb re-derived calls from the 5' RACE reads in MiXCR, one entry per CDR3 protein. The table shows around 1.5 million distinct CDR3 sequences, with approximately 63% occurring only once. The sequenced sample consisted of blood. All receptors derive from a man between 18 and 29 years old in good health.

The chain links TRBV6-1 to TRBJ2-3; 8 bases match TRBD2. Germline values: CDR1 MNHNS, CDR2 SASEGT. V lost 6 bases, J lost 5 bases, and 1 base stayed unmatched. The CDR3 consists of 12 residues. The CDR3 bases are TGTGCCAGCAGGGGGACTAGAGATACGCAGTATTTT. Encoded protein: CASRGTRDTQYF.

This chain joins TRBV29-1 and TRBJ1-2; 8 bases are a match to TRBD1. Looked up from germline, CDR1 is SQVTM and CDR2 is ANQGSEA. V was pared by 6 bases and J by 7 bases, with 7 bases of the junction left unmatched. This CDR3 is 12 amino acids long. The CDR3 DNA reads TGCAGCGTCGACCCCCAGGGGGCTGGCTACACCTTC. Amino acids: CSVDPQGAGYTF. Looking up the rest from reference TRBV29-1 and TRBJ1-2 gives the full variable domain: SAVISQKPSRDICQRGTSLTIQCQVDSQVTMMFWYRQQPGQSLTLIATANQGSEATYESGFVIDKFPISRPNLTFSTLTVSNMSPEDSSIYLCSVDPQGAGYTFGSGTRLTVV.

This clonotype occurred a few times. This CDR3 is CASSYSTADTQYF. CDR3 DNA: TGTGCCAGCAGTTACTCTACGGCAGATACGCAGTATTTT. The J gene is TRBJ2-3, the V gene TRBV6-5; D unclear. The germline V gene has CDR1 MNHEY and CDR2 SVGAGI. The ends were cut back, 0 bases at V and 4 bases at J, with 5 bases in the middle. The CDR3 has 13 residues.

The V call is TRBV2, the J call TRBJ1-1, with D tentatively TRBD1 (6 bases). Trimming removed 7 bases from V and 7 bases from J, with 10 bases in between. From germline, CDR1 is SNHLY and CDR2 FYNNEI. This CDR3 has 11 amino acids. The CDR3 reads CASKPGVEAFF. The CDR3 nucleotides are TGTGCCAGCAAACCAGGGGTTGAAGCTTTCTTT.

As for this clonotype: Germline and junction disagree at one end, which may indicate a read error. The V gene is TRBV6-2 or TRBV6-3, the J gene TRBJ2-1; 11 bases map to TRBD1. From germline, CDR1 is MNHEY and CDR2 SVGEGT. The CDR3 spans 14 residues. This CDR3 is CASSGQGAVNERFF. CDR3 DNA sequence: TGTGCCAGCAGCGGACAGGGGGCGGTCAATGAGCGGTTCTTC.

There are a few counts of this clonotype. The chain combines TRBV5-1 with TRBJ2-4; the match to TRBD1 covers 10 bases. The J call may be in error: the DNA end matches TRBJ2-7 better. Germline CDR1 reads SGHRS; CDR2 reads YFSETQ. The CDR3 runs 14 residues. As DNA, the CDR3 is TGCGCCAGCCGCCTTTGGGACAGGGGCCACGAGCAGTACTTC. The encoded protein is CASRLWDRGHEQYF.

Regarding this clonotype: A junction boundary mismatches the germline segment, possibly from a read error. This chain uses TRBV19 with TRBJ1-2; maybe TRBD1 (5 bases). CDR3 length: 15 amino acids. Germline-derived CDR1 and CDR2 are LNHDA and SQIVND (reference sequence). CDR3 sequence reads: CAGSPARGSQYGYTF. The CDR3 nucleotides read TGTGCCGGTAGTCCAGCACGGGGGAGTCAGTATGGCTACACCTTC.

This clonotype turned up a few times. The chain links TRBV4-2 to TRBJ2-7; TRBD2 aligns across 7 bases. V dropped 5 bases and J dropped 0; count of bases not matched to a gene: 4. CDR1 is LGHNA, CDR2 YNFKEQ, per germline. The CDR3 consists of 14 residues. CDR3 in DNA: TGTGCCAGCAGCACCCAGCGGGGCTCCTACGAGCAGTACTTC. Encoded protein: CASSTQRGSYEQYF.

The chain links TRBV6-5 to TRBJ2-1; TRBD1 matches 11 bases. CDR3 length: 15 residues. V dropped 8 bases and J dropped 4; count of bases not matched to a gene: 7. CDR1 and CDR2 from the germline V gene are MNHEY and SVGAGI. CDR3 coding DNA: TGTGCCAGCGCCTTCGGACAGGGGGCATACAATGAGCAGTTCTTC. Protein: CASAFGQGAYNEQFF.

The chain is built from TRBV28 and TRBJ2-4; 9 positions agree with TRBD1. The junction had 10 bases not matched to a gene; V was cut back by 5 bases and J by 8 bases. This CDR3 is built from 15 residues. The germline CDR1 and CDR2 sequences are MDHEN and SYDVKM. The CDR3 bases are TGTGCCAGCAGTCTCTCCGGGACAGGGAGATACATTCAGTACTTC. Residues: CASSLSGTGRYIQYF. Using reference TRBV28 and TRBJ2-4 for the parts outside the CDR3, the full variable domain is DVKVTQSSRYLVKRTGEKVFLECVQDMDHENMFWYRQDPGLGLRLIYFSYDVKMKEKGDIPEGYSVSREKKERFSLILESASTNQTSMYLCASSLSGTGRYIQYFGAGTRLSVL.

This chain links TRBV6-6 with TRBJ2-1; 8 bases are a match to TRBD2. The V and J ends lost 6 bases and 3 bases, in that order; junction bases with no gene match: 7. CDR3 length equals 15 residues. Germline V gene data show CDR1 as MNHNY and CDR2 as SVGAGI (reference sequence). CDR3 loop: CASSQLAADYNEQFF. The CDR3 DNA follows: TGTGCCAGCAGCCAACTAGCGGCTGACTACAATGAGCAGTTCTTC.

This clonotype appeared a few times. The chain uses TRBV12-3 or TRBV12-4 and TRBJ2-2, with TRBD1 matching over 7 bases. The trim removed 6 bases at V and 2 bases at J, leaving 6 bases unmatched. CDR3 length equals 15 residues. The chain's CDR3 is CASRPGQSNTGELFF. CDR3 nucleotide sequence: TGTGCCAGCAGACCGGGACAGAGCAACACCGGGGAGCTGTTTTTT.

V gene TRBV7-6 combines with J gene TRBJ1-1; 8 nucleotides align to TRBD1. Per germline, CDR1 SGHVS and CDR2 FNYEAQ. The CDR3 is made up of 14 amino acids. V lost 4 bases, J lost 6 bases, and 7 bases stayed unmatched. The CDR3 protein is CASSYAGQGAEAFF. The CDR3 nucleotides read TGTGCCAGCAGCTATGCCGGACAGGGCGCTGAAGCTTTCTTT.

The chain uses TRBV11-3 and TRBJ2-5; D is possibly TRBD2 (6 bases). The DNA end is a closer match to TRBJ2-7, so the J assignment may be wrong. The CDR3 totals 13 residues. Germline lookup yields CDR1 SGHNT and CDR2 YENEEA. The CDR3 region is CASSATRTNEQYF. In DNA form, the CDR3 reads TGTGCCAGCAGCGCGACTAGAACTAACGAGCAGTACTTC.

This clonotype was detected a few times. This chain joins TRBV6-5 and TRBJ1-1, with D hard to call. This CDR3 spans 13 amino acids. From germline, CDR1 is MNHEY and CDR2 SVGAGI. V lost 2 bases, J lost 6 bases, and 10 bases lay in between. The CDR3 protein is CASSYDFVSEAFF. CDR3 DNA sequence: TGTGCCAGCAGTTACGATTTTGTGTCTGAAGCTTTCTTT.

The chain couples TRBV25-1 to TRBJ2-7; 8 nucleotides line up with TRBD1. The V and J ends lost 5 bases and 6 bases, in that order; junction bases with no gene match: 9. The germline V gene has CDR1 MGHDK and CDR2 SYGVNS. The CDR3 spans 14 residues. CDR3 bases: TGTGCCAGCAGTCCGATACCGACAGGGGCCGAGCAGTACTTC. This translates into CASSPIPTGAEQYF.

The chain links TRBV7-2 to TRBJ2-7; 12 bases fit TRBD2. Germline CDR1 reads SGHTA; CDR2 reads FQGNSA. Trimming at V came to 5 bases and at J to 4 bases, leaving 6 bases not matched to a gene. The CDR3 consists of 15 residues. The CDR3 DNA reads as TGTGCCAGCAGCGAGACTAGCGGGAGTGTATACGAGCAGTACTTC. Translation: CASSETSGSVYEQYF. The full variable domain, completed using reference TRBV7-2 and TRBJ2-7, is GAGVSQSPSNKVTEKGKDVELRCDPISGHTALYWYRQSLGQGLEFLIYFQGNSAPDKSGLPSDRFSAERTGGSVSTLTIQRTQQEDSAVYLCASSETSGSVYEQYFGPGTRLTVT.

J is TRBJ2-7 and V is TRBV29-1; no clear D. The germline CDR1 and CDR2 sequences are SQVTM and ANQGSEA. The CDR3 sequence is 13 residues long. Trimming took 7 bases from V and 0 from J, leaving 13 bases between them. CDR3 in DNA: TGCAGCGCTAAATTGACTGACTCCTACGAGCAGTACTTC. Translating it yields CSAKLTDSYEQYF.

This chain uses TRBV4-1 with TRBJ2-2, with D hard to call. The V end was cut by 2 bases, the J end by 8 bases, with 6 bases between. Germline loops: CDR1 MGHRA, CDR2 YSYEKL. The CDR3 length is 12 residues. As DNA, the CDR3 is TGCGCCAGCAGCCAAAGTGATGGGGAGCTGTTTTTT. This sequence encodes CASSQSDGELFF.

The chain is built from TRBV28 and TRBJ2-3, with D possibly TRBD2 on 5 matching bases. V lost 8 bases, J lost 1 base, and 16 bases lay in between. The germline V gene has CDR1 MDHEN and CDR2 SYDVKM. The length of the CDR3 is 15 residues. This CDR3 is CASRPGGLRTDTQYF. The DNA of the CDR3 is TGTGCCAGCCGCCCGGGCGGGCTACGCACAGATACGCAGTATTTT.

This clonotype turned up a few times. This rearrangement joins TRBV5-1 to TRBJ2-1, with D perhaps matching TRBD1 (6 bases). V was clipped by 3 bases and J by 7 bases, with 20 bases between them. Per germline, CDR1 SGHRS and CDR2 YFSETQ. The CDR3 covers 16 residues. CDR3 coding DNA: TGCGCCAGCAGCTCCGGACGGGGACCCCAGGGGAATGAGCAGTTCTTC. The encoded protein is CASSSGRGPQGNEQFF.